This T cell receptor beta chain was recovered during a study of shared clonotypes between healthy human individuals (dated by TCRdb to about 2020). About the study as a whole: Two women and a few men aged 18 to 49 years were included in the cohort. Per donor, three plates each were used for CD4 naive and CD4 memory, two for CD8 naive, and one for CD8 memory. To estimate repertoire size and how much clonotypes are shared between individuals, the study performed deep sequencing of blood TCR repertoires from roughly five healthy adults. To increase sequencing depth and limit assay-specific biases, different laboratories used diverse techniques to prepare libraries and sequence TCR repertoires. Leukapheresis yielded between about 0.9 and 9.5 billion PBMCs per donor. What the study reported, not specific to this receptor: Higher generation probabilities were observed for clonotypes shared by all four sorted-subset donors than for non-shared clonotypes. Sampling was restricted to blood, and TCR repertoires in tissues likely differ from the TCR repertoires found in blood. Rarefaction of sorted-subset datasets indicated incomplete sequencing despite the large sequencing depth. Across a few donors, roughly 5% of naive CD4, approximately 3.5% of naive CD8, 2.3% of memory CD4, and approximately 0.4% of memory CD8 clonotypes were shared. Naive subsets generally had larger estimated clonotype richness than memory subsets did. The genetic and exposure-history diversity represented was limited by the small number of donors. Based on pairwise subsampling, the degree of clonotype sharing among donors was expected to be affected by sequencing depth.

This clone was seen just once. There is no known antigen for this receptor. One base away there is no much larger clone; base qualities are not given. Using the deep immunoSEQ assay, TCR CDR3 regions were amplified from genomic DNA by multiplex PCR. For each cell subset, the extracted genomic DNA was distributed evenly across all wells of several immunoSEQ 96-well plates, and each plate served as one replicate. For sorted subsets, 150 to 250 ng of genomic DNA, equivalent to 30,000 or so T cell genomes, went into each replicate PCR. Purified libraries were quantified with a Qubit 3.0 fluorometer, sized on a Bioanalyzer 2100, and re-quantified with the KAPA Library Quantification kit. Every immunoSEQ 96-well plate was sequenced on a separate single-read 150-cycle Illumina NextSeq 550 flow cell. The source study handled its data this way. Because only junctional sequences without quality scores were contained in the immunoSEQ output, filtering matching that applied to full-length reads could not be performed. Sequences were annotated with PyIR, a Python wrapper for IgBLAST v1.9, and V/J genes and CDR3 were assigned using IMGT germline references. Any read was removed if the V/J assignment was weak (E-value above 1e-6), the CDR3 was missing, or the read contained stop codons, out-of-frame junctions, or ambiguous translated residues. A V3J clonotype was defined by an identical inferred V gene, J gene, and CDR3 amino acid sequence. The percentage overlap between two repertoires was calculated by dividing the number of shared unique clonotypes by the size of the smaller repertoire. Three approaches were used to assess repertoire richness: RTK rarefaction, the Chao1 estimator, and Recon v2.1 estimates of unobserved clonotypes. Generation probabilities were computed with OLGA for all TCRbeta clonotypes obtained by the gDNA method from four donors. Imported from immuneACCESS, the table was reduced by TCRdb to in-frame sequences with V and J called. These copies leave out some clones; in studies compared against another copy, an unresolved V gene accounts for under half, and the cause of the remainder is not known. From that table come the V and J calls and clone size; the DNA was used to work out D and trimming. This sample is represented by 950,000 to 1,100,000 clones; approximately 68% of them were singletons. Around 1.5% of the sample is taken by the ten largest.

The donors were healthy, HIV-negative adults who had no recently reported acute infections or vaccinations. All donors were Caucasian adults living in Nashville, Tennessee, USA. CD4+ T cells were enriched by magnetic negative selection, after which naive cells were positively selected on CD45RA and the negative fraction was taken as the memory subset. Blood was obtained by leukapheresis, after which PBMCs were separated by Ficoll-Histopaque density gradient centrifugation and cryopreserved in liquid nitrogen vapor phase. Analytical flow cytometry was used to check the purity and quantity of every magnetically sorted T cell population. Each sorted fraction had its genomic DNA isolated and then quantified by UV absorbance on a Nanodrop 2000c. The CDR3 numbers 14 residues from cysteine through phenylalanine. Left in the record is the CDR3 DNA by itself, 42 bases read in frame from the first base. Trimming removed 1 base from V and 13 bases from J; the gene matches leave 5 bases unexplained. Per the germline V gene, SGHRS is the CDR1 and YFSETQ is the CDR2.

The sequenced material came from memory CD4+ T cells sorted from blood. The cell subset or site label, as the study defines it: CD45RA-negative fraction. The source of this sequence is a man aged 18 to 29 in good health. The rearranged segments are TRBV5-1 and TRBJ2-1, with TRBD2 matching 13 junction bases. The DNA reads TGCGCCAGCAGCTTGACTAGCGGGGGGGGCGAACAGTTCTTC. This gives the protein CASSLTSGGGEQFF.